This T cell receptor beta chain was documented in a study of T-cell memory formation after mild COVID-19. Germline V gene sequence: CDR1 DFQATT, CDR2 SNEGSKA (reference sequence). The CDR3 extends over 13 amino acids. Trimming shortened V by 3 bases and J by 4 bases, and 12 bases separated the two germline ends. Only a few counts were recorded for this clonotype. TCRdb itself ran the 5' RACE reads through MiXCR, one entry per CDR3 protein. The profile shows around 250,000 distinct CDR3 sequences, 8% to 10% of them singletons. The rearrangement joins TRBV20-1 to TRBJ1-1, with D possibly TRBD1 on 5 matching bases. The sequenced sample consisted of PBMCs or a T cell subset sorted from them (not recorded which). The origin of this receptor is a man younger than 30 who had mild COVID-19 (a few samples of this study predate the infection). Cell type and time point are not known. CDR3 sequence reads: CSARGWRGTEAFF. In nucleotides, the CDR3 is TGCAGTGCTAGGGGCTGGAGGGGCACTGAAGCTTTCTTT.